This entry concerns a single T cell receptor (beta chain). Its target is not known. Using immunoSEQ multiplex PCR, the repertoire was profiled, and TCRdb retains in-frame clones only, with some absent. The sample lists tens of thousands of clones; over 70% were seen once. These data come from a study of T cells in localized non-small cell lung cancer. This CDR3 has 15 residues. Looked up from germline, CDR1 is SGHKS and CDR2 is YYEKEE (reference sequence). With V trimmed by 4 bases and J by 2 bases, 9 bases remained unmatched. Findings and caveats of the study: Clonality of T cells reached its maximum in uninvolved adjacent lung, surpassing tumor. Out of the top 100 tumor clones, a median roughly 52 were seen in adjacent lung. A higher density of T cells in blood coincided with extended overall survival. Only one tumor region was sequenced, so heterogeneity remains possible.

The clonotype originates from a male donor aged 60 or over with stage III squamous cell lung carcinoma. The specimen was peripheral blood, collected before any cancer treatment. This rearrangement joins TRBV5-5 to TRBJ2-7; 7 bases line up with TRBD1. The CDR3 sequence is CASSLTGTEAYEQYF. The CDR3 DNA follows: TGTGCCAGCAGCCTTACCGGGACAGAGGCCTACGAGCAGTACTTC.